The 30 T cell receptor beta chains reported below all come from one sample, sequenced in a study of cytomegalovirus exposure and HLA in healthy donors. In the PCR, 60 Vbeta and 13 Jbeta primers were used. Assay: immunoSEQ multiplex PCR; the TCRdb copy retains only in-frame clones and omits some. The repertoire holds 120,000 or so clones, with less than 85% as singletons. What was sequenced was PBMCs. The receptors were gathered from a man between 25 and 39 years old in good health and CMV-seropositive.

CDR3 in amino acids: CASSPGLAGANSYEQYF. For the CDR3, the DNA is TGCGCCAGCAGCCCGGGACTAGCGGGGGCCAACTCCTACGAGCAGTACTTC. The V gene is TRBV4-3, the J gene TRBJ2-7; TRBD2 matches at 14 bases. Germline V gene data show CDR1 as LGHNA and CDR2 as YSLEER. The CDR3 is 17 residues long. The junction had 5 bases not matched to a gene; V was cut back by 4 bases and J by 0 bases.

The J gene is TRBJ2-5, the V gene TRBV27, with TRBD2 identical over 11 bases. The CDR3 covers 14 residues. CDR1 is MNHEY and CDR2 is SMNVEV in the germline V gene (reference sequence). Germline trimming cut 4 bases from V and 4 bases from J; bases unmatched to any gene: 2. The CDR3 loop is CASSSGTSGETQYF. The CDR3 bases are TGTGCCAGCAGTTCCGGGACTAGCGGAGAGACCCAGTACTTC.

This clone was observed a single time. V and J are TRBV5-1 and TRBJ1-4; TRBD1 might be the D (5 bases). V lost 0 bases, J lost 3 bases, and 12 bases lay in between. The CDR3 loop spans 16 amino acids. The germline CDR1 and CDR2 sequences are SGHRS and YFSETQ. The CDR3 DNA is TGCGCCAGCAGCTTGGCGGGGGTCTCCGCTAATGAAAAACTGTTTTTT. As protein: CASSLAGVSANEKLFF.

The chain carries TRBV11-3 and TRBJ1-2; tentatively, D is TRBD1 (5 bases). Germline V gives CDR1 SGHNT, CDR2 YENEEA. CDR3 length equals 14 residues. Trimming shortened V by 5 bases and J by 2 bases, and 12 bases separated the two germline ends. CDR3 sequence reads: CASSPSTANYGYTF. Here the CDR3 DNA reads TGTGCCAGCAGCCCCTCGACAGCGAACTATGGCTACACCTTC.

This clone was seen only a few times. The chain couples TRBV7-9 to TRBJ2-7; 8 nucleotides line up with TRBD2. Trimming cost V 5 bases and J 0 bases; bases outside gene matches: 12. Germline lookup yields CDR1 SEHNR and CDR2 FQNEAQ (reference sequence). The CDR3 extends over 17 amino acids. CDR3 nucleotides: TGTGCCAGCAGCCCACGGGAGGGAGGCGGCCGCTCCTACGAGCAGTACTTC. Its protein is CASSPREGGGRSYEQYF.

DNA for the CDR3: TGTGCCAGCAGCTTGGACAGTAGTCTCACTGAAGCTTTCTTT. This codes for CASSLDSSLTEAFF. The rearrangement joins TRBV7-6 to TRBJ1-1; D is possibly TRBD1 (6 bases). This CDR3 is built from 14 residues. Trimming stripped 3 bases from V and 4 bases from J, with 12 bases between. The V gene's germline CDR1 is SGHVS and CDR2 FNYEAQ.

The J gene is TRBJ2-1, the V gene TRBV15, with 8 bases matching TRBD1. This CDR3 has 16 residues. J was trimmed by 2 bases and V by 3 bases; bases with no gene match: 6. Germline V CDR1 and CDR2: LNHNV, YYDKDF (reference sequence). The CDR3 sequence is CATSRGQGAPYNEQFF. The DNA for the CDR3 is TGTGCCACCAGCAGGGGGCAGGGGGCCCCCTACAATGAGCAGTTCTTC.

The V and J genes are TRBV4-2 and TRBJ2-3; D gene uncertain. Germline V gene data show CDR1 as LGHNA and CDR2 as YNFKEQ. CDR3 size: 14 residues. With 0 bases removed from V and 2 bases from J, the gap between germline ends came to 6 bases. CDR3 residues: CASSQDSHTDTQYF. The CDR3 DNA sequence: TGTGCCAGCAGCCAAGATAGTCACACAGATACGCAGTATTTT.

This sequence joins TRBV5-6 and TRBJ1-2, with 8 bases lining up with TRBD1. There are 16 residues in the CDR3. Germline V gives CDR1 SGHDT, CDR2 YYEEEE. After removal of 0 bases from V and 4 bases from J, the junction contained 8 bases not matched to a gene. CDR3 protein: CASSLVWDRMPYGYTF. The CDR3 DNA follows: TGTGCCAGCAGCTTGGTGTGGGACAGGATGCCCTATGGCTACACCTTC.

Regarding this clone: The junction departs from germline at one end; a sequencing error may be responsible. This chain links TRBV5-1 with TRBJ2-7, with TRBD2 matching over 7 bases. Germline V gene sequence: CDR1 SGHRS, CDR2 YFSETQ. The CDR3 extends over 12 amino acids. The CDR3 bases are TGCGCCAGCAGCTGGGGGGGGACCGAGCAGTGCTTC. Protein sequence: CASSWGGTEQCF.

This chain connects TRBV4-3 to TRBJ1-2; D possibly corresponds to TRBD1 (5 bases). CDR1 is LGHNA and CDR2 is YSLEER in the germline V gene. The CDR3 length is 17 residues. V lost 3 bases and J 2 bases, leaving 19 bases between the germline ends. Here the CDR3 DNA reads TGCGCCAGCAGCCACGCCCGGACAAGCTTGGTGAACTATGGCTACACCTTC. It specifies CASSHARTSLVNYGYTF.

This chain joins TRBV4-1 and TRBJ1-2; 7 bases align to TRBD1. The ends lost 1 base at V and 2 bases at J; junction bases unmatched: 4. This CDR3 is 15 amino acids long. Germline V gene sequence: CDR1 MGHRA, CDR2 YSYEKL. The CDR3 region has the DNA TGCGCCAGCAGCCAAGTGGCAGGGGGGAACTATGGCTACACCTTC. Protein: CASSQVAGGNYGYTF.

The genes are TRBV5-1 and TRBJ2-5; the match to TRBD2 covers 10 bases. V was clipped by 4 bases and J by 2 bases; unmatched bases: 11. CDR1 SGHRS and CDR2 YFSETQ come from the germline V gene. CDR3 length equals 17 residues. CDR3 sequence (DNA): TGCGCCAGCAGCGGCACAGGAGCGGGGGGGATGCAAGAGACCCAGTACTTC. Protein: CASSGTGAGGMQETQYF.

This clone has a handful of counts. CDR3 DNA: TGTGCCATCAGTGACCAGGACAGCTCCTACGAGCAGTACTTC. Translation gives CAISDQDSSYEQYF. The V and J genes are TRBV10-3 and TRBJ2-7; D possibly corresponds to TRBD1 (6 bases). The length of the CDR3 is 14 residues. V was pared by 3 bases and J by 0 bases, with 9 bases between. Germline V CDR1 and CDR2: ENHRY, SYGVKD.

CDR3: CASTHPSRGSETQYF. CDR3 in DNA: TGTGCCAGCACCCACCCCTCCCGGGGGTCGGAGACCCAGTACTTC. V is TRBV28 and J is TRBJ2-5; tentatively, D is TRBD2 (6 bases). The germline gives CDR1 MDHEN, CDR2 SYDVKM. V lost 7 bases to trimming and J lost 5 bases, with 20 bases between them. CDR3 size: 15 residues.

Written as DNA, the CDR3 is TGTGCCAGCAGCCGTCTTTTCAAGGAGACGACCCCAGATACGCAGTATTTT. Amino acids: CASSRLFKETTPDTQYF. The chain has TRBV7-2 and TRBJ2-3; D remains ambiguous. Trimming removed 5 bases from V and 4 bases from J, with 22 bases in between. The CDR3 runs to 17 residues. The germline CDR1 and CDR2 sequences are SGHTA and FQGNSA. The full variable domain, rest sourced from reference TRBV7-2 and TRBJ2-3, is GAGVSQSPSNKVTEKGKDVELRCDPISGHTALYWYRQSLGQGLEFLIYFQGNSAPDKSGLPSDRFSAERTGGSVSTLTIQRTQQEDSAVYLCASSRLFKETTPDTQYFGPGTRLTVL.

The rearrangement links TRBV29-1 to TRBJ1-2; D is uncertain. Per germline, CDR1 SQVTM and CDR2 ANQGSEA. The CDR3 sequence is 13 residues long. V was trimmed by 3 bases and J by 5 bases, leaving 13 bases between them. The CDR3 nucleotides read TGCAGCGTTGATGAGCCCTTTCTATATGGCTACACCTTC. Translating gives CSVDEPFLYGYTF.

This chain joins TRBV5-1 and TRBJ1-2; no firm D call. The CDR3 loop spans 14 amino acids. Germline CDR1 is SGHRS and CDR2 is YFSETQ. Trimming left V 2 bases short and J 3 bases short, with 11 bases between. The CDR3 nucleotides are TGCGCCAGCAGCTTCTACGGTGGTGACTATGGCTACACCTTC. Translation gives CASSFYGGDYGYTF.

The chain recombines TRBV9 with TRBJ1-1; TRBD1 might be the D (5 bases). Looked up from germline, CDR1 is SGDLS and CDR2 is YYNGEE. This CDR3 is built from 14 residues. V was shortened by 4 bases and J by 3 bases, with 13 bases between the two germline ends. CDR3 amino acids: CASSQGGGDTEAFF. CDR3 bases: TGTGCCAGCAGCCAGGGCGGAGGGGACACTGAAGCTTTCTTT.

CDR3 residues: CASSLGRETQYF. Written as DNA, the CDR3 is TGTGCCAGCAGCTTGGGGAGAGAGACCCAGTACTTC. J is TRBJ2-5 and V is TRBV5-6, with D uncertain. Germline V gene lookup returns CDR1 SGHDT and CDR2 YYEEEE. The CDR3 consists of 12 residues. Between the trimmed V and J ends, which lost 0 bases and 4 bases, there was a span of 4 bases.

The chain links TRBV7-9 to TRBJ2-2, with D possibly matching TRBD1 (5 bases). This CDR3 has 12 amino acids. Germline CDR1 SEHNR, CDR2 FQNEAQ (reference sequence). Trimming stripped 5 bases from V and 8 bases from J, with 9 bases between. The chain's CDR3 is CASSQGVGELFF. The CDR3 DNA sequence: TGTGCCAGCAGCCAAGGGGTAGGGGAGCTGTTTTTT.

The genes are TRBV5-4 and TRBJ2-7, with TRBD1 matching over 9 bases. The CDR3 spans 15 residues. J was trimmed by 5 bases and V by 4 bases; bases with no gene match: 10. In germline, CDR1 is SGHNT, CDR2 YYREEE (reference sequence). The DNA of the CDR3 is TGTGCCAGCAGCCCCGTGGGGACAGGGAGGGACGAGCAGTACTTC. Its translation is CASSPVGTGRDEQYF.

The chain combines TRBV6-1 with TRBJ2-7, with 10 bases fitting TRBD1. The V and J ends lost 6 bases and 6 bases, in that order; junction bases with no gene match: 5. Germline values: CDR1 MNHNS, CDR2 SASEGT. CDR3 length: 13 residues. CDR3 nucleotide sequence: TGTGCCAGCAGAGACAGGGGGCTTGTCGAGCAGTACTTC. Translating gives CASRDRGLVEQYF.

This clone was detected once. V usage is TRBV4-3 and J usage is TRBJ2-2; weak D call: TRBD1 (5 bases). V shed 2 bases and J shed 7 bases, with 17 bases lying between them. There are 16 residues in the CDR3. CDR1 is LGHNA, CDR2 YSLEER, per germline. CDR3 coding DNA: TGCGCCAGCAGCCAAACTTTACAGGTCAACGGCGGGGAGCTGTTTTTT. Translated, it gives CASSQTLQVNGGELFF.

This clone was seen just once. The chain's CDR3 is CASSPGQGLNTEAFF. CDR3 nucleotide sequence: TGTGCCAGCAGCCCTGGACAGGGATTGAACACTGAAGCTTTCTTT. The V call is TRBV27, the J call TRBJ1-1, with TRBD1 matching over 8 bases. The germline gives CDR1 MNHEY, CDR2 SMNVEV (reference sequence). With 6 bases clipped from V and 0 bases from J, the junction kept 6 bases outside the gene matches. This CDR3 contains 15 residues.

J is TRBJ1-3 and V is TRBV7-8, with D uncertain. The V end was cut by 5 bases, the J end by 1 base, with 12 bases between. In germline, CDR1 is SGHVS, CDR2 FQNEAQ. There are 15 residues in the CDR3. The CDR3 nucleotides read TGTGCCAGCAGCGTCGGTTCGGTTTCTGGAAACACCATATATTTT. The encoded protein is CASSVGSVSGNTIYF.

The CDR3 nucleotides are TGTGCCAGCAGCTTGGGTGCGGGGGAGGACAATGAGCAGTTCTTC. Translating gives CASSLGAGEDNEQFF. The chain joins TRBV5-4 to TRBJ2-1; the match to TRBD2 covers 7 bases. Germline values: CDR1 SGHNT, CDR2 YYREEE (reference sequence). This CDR3 has 15 amino acids. V shed 0 bases and J 5 bases; nucleotides not matched to a gene: 5.

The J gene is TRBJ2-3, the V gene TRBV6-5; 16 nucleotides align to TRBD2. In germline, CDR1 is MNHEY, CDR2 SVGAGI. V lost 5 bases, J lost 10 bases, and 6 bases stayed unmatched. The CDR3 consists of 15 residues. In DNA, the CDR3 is TGTGCCAGCAGTACCGGGACTAGCGGGGGGGCTCCGCAGTATTTT. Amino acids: CASSTGTSGGAPQYF.

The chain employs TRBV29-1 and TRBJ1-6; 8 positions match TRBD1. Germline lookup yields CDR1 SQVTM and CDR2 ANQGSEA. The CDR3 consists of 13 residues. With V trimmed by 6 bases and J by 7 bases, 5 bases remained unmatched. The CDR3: CSVRTGSNSPLHF. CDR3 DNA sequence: TGCAGCGTCCGGACAGGGAGCAATTCACCCCTCCACTTT. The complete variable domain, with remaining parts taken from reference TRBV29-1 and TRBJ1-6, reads SAVISQKPSRDICQRGTSLTIQCQVDSQVTMMFWYRQQPGQSLTLIATANQGSEATYESGFVIDKFPISRPNLTFSTLTVSNMSPEDSSIYLCSVRTGSNSPLHFGNGTRLTVT.

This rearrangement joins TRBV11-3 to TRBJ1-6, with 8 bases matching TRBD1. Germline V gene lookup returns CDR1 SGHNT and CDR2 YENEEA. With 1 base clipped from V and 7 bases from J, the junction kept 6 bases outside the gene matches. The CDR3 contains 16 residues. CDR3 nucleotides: TGTGCCAGCAGCTTAGTGAGAGGACAGGGAAATTCACCCCTCCACTTT. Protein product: CASSLVRGQGNSPLHF.